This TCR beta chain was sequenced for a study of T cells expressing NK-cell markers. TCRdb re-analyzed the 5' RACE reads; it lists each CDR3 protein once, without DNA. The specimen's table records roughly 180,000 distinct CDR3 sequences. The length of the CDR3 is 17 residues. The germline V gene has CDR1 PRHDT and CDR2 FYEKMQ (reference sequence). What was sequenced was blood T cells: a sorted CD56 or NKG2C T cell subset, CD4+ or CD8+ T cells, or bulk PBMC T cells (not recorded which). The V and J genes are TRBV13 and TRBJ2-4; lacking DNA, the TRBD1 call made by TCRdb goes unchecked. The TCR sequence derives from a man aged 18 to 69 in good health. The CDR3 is CASSSRGGLITKNIQYF.